This T cell receptor (beta chain) was profiled in a study of blood T cell repertoires in COVID-19. In the study overall: The study drew acute and convalescent COVID-19 samples from the United States, Italy and Spain. PBMCs, B-cell-depleted T cells, or T cells provided the cDNA or gDNA that made up the material.

Per the original methods: Amplification from reference gene primers served as the basis for estimated nucleated cell counts. Using immunoSEQ multiplex PCR, the repertoire was profiled, and TCRdb retains in-frame clones only, with some absent. V, J and clone size are taken as reported in that table, and D and trimming were inferred from the DNA itself. The sample contains approximately 180,000 clones, about 91% of which appear only once. The V and J ends lost 2 bases and 7 bases respectively, with 11 bases between them. CDR3 size: 13 residues. Source material: peripheral blood. This sequence joins TRBV12-3 or TRBV12-4 and TRBJ1-2; no clear D. This sequence originates from a woman aged 50 to 65 with acute or convalescent COVID-19. CDR3 sequence: CASSLQVLAGYTF. The DNA of the CDR3 is TGTGCCAGCAGTTTACAGGTACTGGCTGGCTACACCTTC.